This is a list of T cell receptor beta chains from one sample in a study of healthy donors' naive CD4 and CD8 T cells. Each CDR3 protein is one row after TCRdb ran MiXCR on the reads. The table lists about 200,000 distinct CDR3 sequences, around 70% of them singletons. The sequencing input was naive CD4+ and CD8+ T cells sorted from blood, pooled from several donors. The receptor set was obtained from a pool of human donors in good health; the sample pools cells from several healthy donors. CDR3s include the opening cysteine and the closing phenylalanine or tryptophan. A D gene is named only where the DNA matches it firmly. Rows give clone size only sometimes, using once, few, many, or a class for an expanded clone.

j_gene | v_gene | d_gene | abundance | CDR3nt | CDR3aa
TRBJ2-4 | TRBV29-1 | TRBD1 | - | TGCAGCGTAGGGGACAGAACGGGAAACATTCAGTACTTC | CSVGDRTGNIQYF
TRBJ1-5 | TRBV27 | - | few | TGTGCCAGCAGTAGGGATAGCAATCAGCCCCAGCATTTT | CASSRDSNQPQHF
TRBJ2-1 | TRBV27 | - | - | TGTGCCAGCAGTTTATCCCTAGGACTATCTTCCTACAATGAGCAGTTCTTC | CASSLSLGLSSYNEQFF
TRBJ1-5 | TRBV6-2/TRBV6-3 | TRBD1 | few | TGTGCCAGCAGGCGGGACAGTGACACGGGGATATATAGCAATCAGCCCCAGCATTTT | CASRRDSDTGIYSNQPQHF
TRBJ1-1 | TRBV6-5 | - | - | TGTGCCAGCAGTTACTCGGCGACGCTGACTGAAGCTTTCTTT | CASSYSATLTEAFF
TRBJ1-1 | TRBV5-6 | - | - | TGTGCCAGCAGCGGCCCAGGAGAGAACACTGAAGCCTTCTTT | CASSGPGENTEAFF
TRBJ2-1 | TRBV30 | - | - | TGTGCCTGGAGTGTACTAGGTAATGAGCAGTTCTTC | CAWSVLGNEQFF
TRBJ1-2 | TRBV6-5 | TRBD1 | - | TGTGCCAGCGGGCCAGGGGGCGCTAACTATGGCTATACCTTC | CASGPGGANYGYTF
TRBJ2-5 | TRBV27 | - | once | TGTGCCAGCAGTCTCGGGTACCAAGAGACCCAGTACTTC | CASSLGYQETQYF
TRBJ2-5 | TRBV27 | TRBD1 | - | TGTGCCAGCAGTTTAGACAGGGGGCAGGAGACCCAGTACTTC | CASSLDRGQETQYF
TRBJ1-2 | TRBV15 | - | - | TGTGCCACCAGCAAGGAGATAGCTAACTATGGCTACACCTTC | CATSKEIANYGYTF
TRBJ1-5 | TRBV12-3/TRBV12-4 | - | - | TGTGCCAGCAGTTTGATAGATAGCAATCAGCCCCAGCATTTT | CASSLIDSNQPQHF
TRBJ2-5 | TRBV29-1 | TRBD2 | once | TGCAGCGTGGAAATCGGGACTAGCGGGAGGGCGGAGACCCAGTACTTC | CSVEIGTSGRAETQYF
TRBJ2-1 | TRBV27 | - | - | TGTGCCAGCAGTTTAACGGTGGTCGCCTACAATGAGCAGTTCTTC | CASSLTVVAYNEQFF
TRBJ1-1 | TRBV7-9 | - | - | TGTGCCAGCAGCTCCAGGACAATGAACACTGAAGCTTTCTTT | CASSSRTMNTEAFF
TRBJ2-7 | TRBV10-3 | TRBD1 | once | TGTGCCATCAGTGAGGCGAGACAGGGAAGCGAGCAGTACTTC | CAISEARQGSEQYF
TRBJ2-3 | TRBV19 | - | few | TGTGCCACCGCCCCTGAATCTACAGATACGCAGTATTTT | CATAPESTDTQYF
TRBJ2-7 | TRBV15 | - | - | TGTGCCACCAGCAGTGGTCCGGGGAGTTCCAACGAGCAGTACTTC | CATSSGPGSSNEQYF
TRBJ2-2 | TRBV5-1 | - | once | TGCGCCAGCAACAAAGATGGGAACACCGGGGAGCTGTTTTTT | CASNKDGNTGELFF
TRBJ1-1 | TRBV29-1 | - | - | TGCAGCGTTGATCAGGGTTCTGTCACTGAAGCTTTCTTT | CSVDQGSVTEAFF
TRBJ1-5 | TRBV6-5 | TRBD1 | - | TGTGCCAGCAGGGACAGGGTGAATCAGCCCCAGCATTTT | CASRDRVNQPQHF
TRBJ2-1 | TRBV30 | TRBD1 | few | TGTGCTTCTAGCAGGGACAGCTACAATGAGCAGTTCTTC | CASSRDSYNEQFF
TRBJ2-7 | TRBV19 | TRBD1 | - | TGTGCCAGTAAGTCGGGACAGTCCTACGAGCAGTACTTC | CASKSGQSYEQYF
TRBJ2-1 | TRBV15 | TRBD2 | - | TGTGCCACCAGCAGAGATAGGAGCGGGGCCTACAATGAGCAGTTCTTC | CATSRDRSGAYNEQFF
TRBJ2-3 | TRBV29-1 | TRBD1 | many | TGCAGCGTTGAACAGGGACAGGGAGGGCAAGATACGCAGTATTTT | CSVEQGQGGQDTQYF
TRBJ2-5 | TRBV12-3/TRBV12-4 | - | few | TGTGCCAGCAGTTTGCGGGGGCTGGAGACCCAGTACTTC | CASSLRGLETQYF
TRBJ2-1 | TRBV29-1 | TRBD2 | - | TGCAGCGTCCGAAAAGGGACTAGATATGATGAGCAGTTCTTC | CSVRKGTRYDEQFF
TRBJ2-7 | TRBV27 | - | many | TGTGCCAGCAGTTCGACCTACGAGCAGTACTTC | CASSSTYEQYF
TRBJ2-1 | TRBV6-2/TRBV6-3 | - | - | TGTGCCAGCAGCCCCCGGGACAACCTGTACAATGAGCAGTTCTTC | CASSPRDNLYNEQFF
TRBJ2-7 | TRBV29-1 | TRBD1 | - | TGCAGCGGAATGGGACAGGGTAGCTACGAGCAGTACTTC | CSGMGQGSYEQYF
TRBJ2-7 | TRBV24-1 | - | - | TGTGCCACCAGTGAGTCCGGGACAAGGGACTACGAGCAGTACTTC | CATSESGTRDYEQYF
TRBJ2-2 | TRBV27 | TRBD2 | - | TGTGCCAGCAGTTTAGGGACTAGCGTATCGGAGCTGTTTTTT | CASSLGTSVSELFF
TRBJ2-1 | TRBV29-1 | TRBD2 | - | TGCAGCGTTGGGACTAGCGGGGGCCTCTCCTACAATGAGCAGTTCTTC | CSVGTSGGLSYNEQFF
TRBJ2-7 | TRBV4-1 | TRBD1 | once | TGCGCCAGCAGCCAAGTCAAGGGGACAGACCTCTACGAGCAGTACTTC | CASSQVKGTDLYEQYF
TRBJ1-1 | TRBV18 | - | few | TGTGCCAGCTCACCATGGGAGGAAAGAAGCGAAGCTTTCTTT | CASSPWEERSEAFF
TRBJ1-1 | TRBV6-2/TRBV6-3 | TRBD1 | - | TGTGCCAGCAGTATCAGGGGGGTGAACACTGAAGCTTTCTTT | CASSIRGVNTEAFF
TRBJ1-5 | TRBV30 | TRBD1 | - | TGTGCCTGGACTCCGGACAGGGGTAGCCAGCCCCAGCATTTT | CAWTPDRGSQPQHF